This T cell receptor beta chain originates from a study of control samples from healthy donors and cancer patients. Per germline, CDR1 MNHNS and CDR2 SASEGT. The length of the CDR3 is 15 residues. Trimming removed 3 bases from V and 0 bases from J, with 9 bases in between. The repertoire was sequenced with immunoSEQ multiplex PCR; TCRdb's copy has only in-frame clones and lacks some. This table holds about 92,000 clones, roughly four fifths found once. The chain links TRBV6-1 to TRBJ1-5; D call uncertain. The sequencing input was blood. The receptor was derived from a woman aged 60 to 75 in good health. CDR3 loop: CASSEVQYSNQPQHF. In DNA form, the CDR3 reads TGTGCCAGCAGTGAGGTGCAATATAGCAATCAGCCCCAGCATTTT.